Here is one TCR beta chain with its context. What it binds is not known. V shed 2 bases, J shed 12 bases, and the junction held 9 bases outside the gene matches. The CDR3 totals 15 residues. CDR1 is MNHNS and CDR2 is SASEGT in the germline V gene. Splitting of CD4+ cells produced CD45RA+ naive and CD45RA-negative memory subsets. These data originate in a study of shared clonotypes between healthy human individuals. As for the study in general: Donors, aged 18 to 49, were a couple of women and three men.

The protocol was immunoSEQ multiplex PCR, while the TCRdb copy is restricted to in-frame clones and leaves out a portion. The sample holds roughly 1.4 million clones, just under 99% seen once. The study, taken as a whole, reports: Sharing across four donors was highest in naive CD4 (around 5%) and lowest in memory CD8 (around 0.4%).

The specimen sequenced was naive CD4+ T cells sorted from blood. The sample's subset: CD45RA+ positively selected. This TCR derives from a man aged 30 to 45 in good health. This chain links TRBV6-1 with TRBJ2-1, with 11 bases that match TRBD2. CDR3 bases: TGTGCCAGCAGTGAACCGGGACTAGCGGAGGTCAGGCAGTTCTTC. It specifies CASSEPGLAEVRQFF.